The rows below give T cell receptor beta chains drawn from one sample of a study of early T cells in non-severe SARS-CoV-2 infection. TCRdb recomputed calls from the 5' RACE reads with MiXCR, one row per CDR3 protein. This sample yields about 42,000 distinct CDR3 sequences, of which 5% to 6.5% are seen a single time; around 7.7% belongs to the top ten. Sequencing was performed on whole blood, taken at baseline. Every receptor here comes from an adult who was a healthcare worker with PCR-confirmed SARS-CoV-2 infection or an uninfected control (not recorded which). Each CDR3 is given with its conserved first and last residue.

>14|TRBJ1-4|TRBV12-3/TRBV12-4
CASSLAREREKLFF
>14|TRBJ1-1|TRBV6-6
CASTRQAMNTEAFF
>16|TRBJ2-3|TRBV28
CASSLSPAGGPDTQYF
>16|TRBJ1-2|TRBV19
CASSAWERQRNYGYTF
>16|TRBJ2-2|TRBV7-9
CASSLAPPGRMGELFF
>14|TRBJ1-4|TRBV7-9
CASSSDRGHEKLFF
>18|TRBJ2-7|TRBV23-1
CASSLPRDRVPSSYEQYF
>16|TRBJ2-4|TRBV28
CASSRRGTLAKNIQYF
>15|TRBJ1-5|TRBV11-1
CASSEGQNSNQPQHF
>15|TRBJ2-5|TRBV7-6
CASSLFARTQETQYF
>11|TRBJ1-2|TRBV5-6
CASSLAKGYTF
>14|TRBJ2-2|TRBV4-1
CASSQDLNTGELFF
>16|TRBJ2-2|TRBV19
CASSTPYRGNTGELFF
>14|TRBJ2-7|TRBV4-3
CASSQEWDFYEQYF
>12|TRBJ1-2|TRBV14
CASSQDRYGYTF
>15|TRBJ1-5|TRBV7-2
CASSLGQLGNQPQHF
>14|TRBJ1-2|TRBV5-1
CASSLGQRDYGYTF